These 3 T cell receptor beta chains were sequenced from one sample in a study of blood T cell repertoires in COVID-19. This table comes from immunoSEQ multiplex PCR, and its TCRdb copy is limited to in-frame clones, with some not included. The sample records roughly 500,000 clones, around 85% being singletons. The sequenced material came from peripheral blood. These TCRs come from a human donor in a cohort sampled during active COVID-19.

J is TRBJ2-5 and V is TRBV7-2, with 8 bases aligning to TRBD1. V dropped 5 bases and J dropped 4; count of bases not matched to a gene: 9. In germline, CDR1 is SGHTA, CDR2 FQGNSA. The CDR3 covers 15 residues. CDR3 amino acids: CASSPQGAITETQYF. CDR3 in DNA: TGTGCCAGCAGCCCCCAGGGGGCAATAACAGAGACCCAGTACTTC. Combining the CDR3 with reference TRBV7-2 and TRBJ2-5 gives the whole variable domain GAGVSQSPSNKVTEKGKDVELRCDPISGHTALYWYRQSLGQGLEFLIYFQGNSAPDKSGLPSDRFSAERTGGSVSTLTIQRTQQEDSAVYLCASSPQGAITETQYFGPGTRLLVL.

This chain joins TRBV6-6 and TRBJ1-2; D is unresolved. Trimming removed 6 bases at V and 8 bases at J, with 10 bases between. Per the germline V gene, CDR1 is MNHNY and CDR2 is SVGAGI (reference sequence). The CDR3 has 11 residues. The CDR3, as DNA: TGTGCCAGCAGCCCCGCGGGGGGCTACACCTTC. Amino acid sequence: CASSPAGGYTF.

As regards this clone: Additional DNA sequences in this sample encode the identical CDR3. V usage is TRBV29-1 and J usage is TRBJ1-2, with 9 bases fitting TRBD1. Per the germline V gene, CDR1 is SQVTM and CDR2 is ANQGSEA. V trimming: 3 bases; J trimming: 4 bases; junction bases outside the gene matches: 3. The CDR3 sequence is 13 residues long. CDR3 DNA sequence: TGCAGCGTTGAGGACAGGGGTGGCTATGGCTACACCTTC. Its protein is CSVEDRGGYGYTF.